The 23 T cell receptor beta chains below all came from one sample that was sequenced in a study of blood T cell repertoires in COVID-19. Some clones are missing from TCRdb's copy, which holds only in-frame ones; the method was immunoSEQ multiplex PCR. This sample has 85,000 to 95,000 clones; around 88% occur once, and the top ten carry approximately 0.45%. The sequenced material came from peripheral blood. The receptors derive from a man between 60 and 70 years old with acute or convalescent COVID-19.

The V gene is TRBV19, the J gene TRBJ2-3; D might be TRBD2 (5 bases). In germline, CDR1 is LNHDA, CDR2 SQIVND (reference sequence). This CDR3 contains 15 residues. Between the trimmed V and J ends, which lost 5 bases and 0 bases, there was a span of 12 bases. DNA of the CDR3: TGTGCCAGTAGTGTAAGCGGTATAAGCACAGATACGCAGTATTTT. The encoded protein is CASSVSGISTDTQYF. Combining the CDR3 with reference TRBV19 and TRBJ2-3 gives the whole variable domain DGGITQSPKYLFRKEGQNVTLSCEQNLNHDAMYWYRQDPGQGLRLIYYSQIVNDFQKGDIAEGYSVSREKKESFPLTVTSAQKNPTAFYLCASSVSGISTDTQYFGPGTRLTVL.

This chain joins TRBV4-2 and TRBJ1-2; D may be TRBD1 (6 bases). V was shortened by 4 bases and J by 3 bases, with 15 bases between the two germline ends. The CDR3 has 15 amino acids. CDR1 is LGHNA, CDR2 YNFKEQ, per germline. The CDR3 nucleotides are TGTGCCAGCAGCCGAATCGGACAGACCCACTATGGCTACACCTTC. The encoded protein is CASSRIGQTHYGYTF.

The genes are TRBV5-1 and TRBJ2-1; tentative D call: TRBD2 (7 bases). The V and J ends lost 0 bases and 10 bases respectively, with 11 bases between them. Germline assignment: CDR1 SGHRS and CDR2 YFSETQ. There are 13 residues in the CDR3. The DNA for the CDR3 is TGCGCCAGCAGCTTGGCCGGGGGGCGGGAGCAGTTCTTC. Amino acid sequence: CASSLAGGREQFF.

V gene TRBV5-1 combines with J gene TRBJ1-2; a possible D gene is TRBD1 (5 bases). The CDR3 is 14 amino acids. Germline V gene data show CDR1 as SGHRS and CDR2 as YFSETQ. V shed 3 bases and J shed 6 bases, with 15 bases lying between them. CDR3 DNA sequence: TGCGCCAGCAGCTACAGGTCGGGTGGGGATGGCTACACCTTC. Translated, it gives CASSYRSGGDGYTF.

The J gene is TRBJ2-7, the V gene TRBV11-2; 11 positions agree with TRBD1. V shed 4 bases and J 3 bases; nucleotides not matched to a gene: 5. CDR1 is SGHAT, CDR2 FQNNGV, per germline. There are 15 residues in the CDR3. CDR3 sequence: CASSSLDRGLYEQYF. The CDR3 DNA sequence: TGTGCCAGCAGCTCCTTGGACAGGGGGCTCTACGAGCAGTACTTC.

This chain links TRBV9 with TRBJ2-2; no clear D gene. The germline CDR1 and CDR2 sequences are SGDLS and YYNGEE. The CDR3 length is 13 residues. V dropped 3 bases and J dropped 3 bases, with 6 bases sitting between them. In DNA, the CDR3 is TGTGCCAGCAGCGCCACTGACACCGGGGAGCTGTTTTTT. It codes for CASSATDTGELFF.

This clone turned up a few times. The chain combines TRBV24-1 with TRBJ1-2; D gene uncertain. CDR1 is KGHDR and CDR2 is SFDVKD in the germline V gene. Trimming cost V 4 bases and J 5 bases, with 13 bases left between them. The CDR3 loop spans 14 amino acids. The CDR3 here is CATSETGNGYGYTF. The CDR3 DNA follows: TGTGCCACCAGTGAGACCGGGAATGGATATGGCTACACCTTC.

This clone was detected only a few times. The rearrangement joins TRBV27 to TRBJ2-7; D not resolved. The germline V gene encodes CDR1 MNHEY and CDR2 SMNVEV (reference sequence). Trimming pared 1 base from V and 6 bases from J, leaving 10 bases between. This CDR3 is 13 amino acids long. CDR3 residues: CASSLLDTSEQYF. DNA of the CDR3: TGTGCCAGCAGTTTATTAGATACGTCCGAGCAGTACTTC.

V gene TRBV10-3 combines with J gene TRBJ2-7, with D maybe TRBD2 (6 bases). There are 14 residues in the CDR3. Germline V gene sequence: CDR1 ENHRY, CDR2 SYGVKD. Between the trimmed V and J ends, which lost 10 bases and 0 bases, there was a span of 16 bases. The CDR3 loop is CATGDWRSSYEQYF. CDR3 bases: TGTGCCACTGGGGACTGGCGAAGCTCCTACGAGCAGTACTTC.

This clone was picked up one time. The chain has TRBV5-1 and TRBJ2-5; 7 bases agree with TRBD1. The CDR3 spans 14 residues. The V gene's germline CDR1 is SGHRS and CDR2 YFSETQ. Trimming cost V 3 bases and J 1 base; bases outside gene matches: 3. The CDR3, as DNA: TGCGCCAGCAGCTGGAGACAGGGCCAAGAGACCCAGTACTTC. This codes for CASSWRQGQETQYF.

CDR3 amino acids: CASSIRQGAHGYTF. CDR3 DNA: TGTGCCAGTAGTATTCGACAGGGGGCGCATGGCTACACCTTC. The chain combines TRBV19 with TRBJ1-2, with 10 nucleotides matching TRBD1. With V trimmed by 3 bases and J by 6 bases, 4 bases remained unmatched. The CDR3 has 14 residues. The V gene's germline CDR1 is LNHDA and CDR2 SQIVND (reference sequence).

V gene TRBV27 combines with J gene TRBJ1-2; 7 nucleotides align to TRBD1. CDR3 length: 17 amino acids. With V trimmed by 1 base and J by 0 bases, 8 bases remained unmatched. Looked up from germline, CDR1 is MNHEY and CDR2 is SMNVEV (reference sequence). The DNA for the CDR3 is TGTGCCAGCAGTTTATTAGGGGGCGGAACAGCTAACTATGGCTACACCTTC. Its protein is CASSLLGGGTANYGYTF.

The chain carries TRBV5-1 and TRBJ1-6, with 7 bases fitting TRBD1. The V segment lost 4 bases and the J segment 11 bases; nucleotides outside the gene matches: 6. CDR1 and CDR2 (germline): SGHRS, YFSETQ. This CDR3 region has 13 residues. This chain's CDR3 is CASSQQGRPPLHF. CDR3 DNA: TGCGCCAGCAGCCAACAGGGGAGGCCACCCCTCCACTTT.

The chain employs TRBV21-1 and TRBJ1-1. TRBV21-1 is classified as a pseudogene. The CDR3 runs 14 residues. The CDR3 sequence is CASSKRGENTEAFF. The CDR3 DNA follows: TGTGCCAGCAGCAAACGGGGTGAGAACACTGAAGCTTTCTTT.

The table lists this clone with a count of one. J is TRBJ1-6 and V is TRBV10-1; 7 nucleotides agree with TRBD1. The CDR3 runs to 13 residues. The germline gives CDR1 WNHNN, CDR2 SYGVQD (reference sequence). V lost 4 bases, J lost 8 bases, and 2 bases stayed unmatched. The DNA for the CDR3 is TGCGCCAGCAGTGGGGACAGATATTCACCCCTCCACTTT. Translated: CASSGDRYSPLHF.

This clone was observed once. The chain is built from TRBV24-1 and TRBJ2-2; possible D gene TRBD1, 6 bases. Deletions cut 2 bases from V and 4 bases from J, with 13 bases between. CDR3 length equals 16 residues. Germline CDR1 and CDR2: KGHDR and SFDVKD. CDR3 loop: CATSDWGQGATGELFF. In DNA, the CDR3 is TGTGCCACCAGTGATTGGGGGCAGGGTGCCACCGGGGAGCTGTTTTTT.

V is TRBV27 and J is TRBJ1-4; a possible D gene is TRBD1 (5 bases). The CDR3 sequence is 15 residues long. Trimming removed 0 bases at V and 7 bases at J, with 12 bases between. Germline V CDR1 and CDR2: MNHEY, SMNVEV (reference sequence). Here the CDR3 reads CASSLSQRGGEKLFF. CDR3 DNA: TGTGCCAGCAGTTTATCCCAGCGCGGGGGTGAAAAACTGTTTTTT. The full variable domain, in which reference TRBV27 and TRBJ1-4 provide the parts outside the CDR3, is EAQVTQNPRYLITVTGKKLTVTCSQNMNHEYMSWYRQDPGLGLRQIYYSMNVEVTDKGDVPEGYKVSRKEKRNFPLILESPSPNQTSLYFCASSLSQRGGEKLFFGSGTQLSVL.

The rearrangement joins TRBV27 to TRBJ2-7; D is perhaps TRBD1 (6 bases). The CDR3 totals 14 residues. Germline V gene lookup returns CDR1 MNHEY and CDR2 SMNVEV (reference sequence). The V and J ends lost 4 bases and 5 bases respectively, with 15 bases between them. The CDR3 sequence is CASSSGTIFNEQYF. Written as DNA, the CDR3 is TGTGCCAGCAGTTCCGGGACAATTTTCAACGAGCAGTACTTC.

The chain has TRBV27 and TRBJ1-1; D is unclear. Per the germline V gene, CDR1 is MNHEY and CDR2 is SMNVEV (reference sequence). V lost 3 bases and J 6 bases, leaving 11 bases between the germline ends. This CDR3 is built from 13 residues. The CDR3 is CASSFGVNAEAFF. CDR3 in DNA: TGTGCCAGCAGTTTCGGGGTAAATGCTGAAGCTTTCTTT.

The genes are TRBV2 and TRBJ2-5; D may be TRBD2 (5 bases). Germline lookup yields CDR1 SNHLY and CDR2 FYNNEI. The CDR3 length is 13 residues. V was pared by 7 bases and J by 7 bases, with 16 bases between. The CDR3 coding sequence is TGTGCCAGCATTCCGGGATCAACGGGGACCCAGTACTTC. It specifies CASIPGSTGTQYF.

V and J are TRBV12-3 or TRBV12-4 and TRBJ2-7; TRBD2 is a possible D gene (5 bases). V lost 3 bases, J lost 7 bases, and 13 bases lay in between. The CDR3 length is 13 residues. CDR3 sequence (DNA): TGTGCCAGCAGTTTCAAGAGGGCGGAGGAGCAGTACTTC. Translating it yields CASSFKRAEEQYF.

This rearrangement joins TRBV29-1 to TRBJ1-5; D perhaps matches TRBD1 (5 bases). The CDR3 length is 14 residues. Trimming shortened V by 4 bases and J by 0 bases, and 10 bases separated the two germline ends. From germline, CDR1 is SQVTM and CDR2 ANQGSEA. As DNA, the CDR3 is TGCAGCGTTGCCCAGGGTCTTAGCAATCAGCCCCAGCATTTT. Translation: CSVAQGLSNQPQHF.

The V and J genes are TRBV19 and TRBJ1-1; D may be TRBD1 (6 bases). The CDR3 length is 14 residues. CDR1 LNHDA and CDR2 SQIVND come from the germline V gene (reference sequence). V was trimmed by 6 bases and J by 11 bases, leaving 22 bases between them. The CDR3 DNA reads as TGTGCCAGTAGCTTAACCGGGACAATTAATGGTGCTTTCTTT. Amino acids: CASSLTGTINGAFF.